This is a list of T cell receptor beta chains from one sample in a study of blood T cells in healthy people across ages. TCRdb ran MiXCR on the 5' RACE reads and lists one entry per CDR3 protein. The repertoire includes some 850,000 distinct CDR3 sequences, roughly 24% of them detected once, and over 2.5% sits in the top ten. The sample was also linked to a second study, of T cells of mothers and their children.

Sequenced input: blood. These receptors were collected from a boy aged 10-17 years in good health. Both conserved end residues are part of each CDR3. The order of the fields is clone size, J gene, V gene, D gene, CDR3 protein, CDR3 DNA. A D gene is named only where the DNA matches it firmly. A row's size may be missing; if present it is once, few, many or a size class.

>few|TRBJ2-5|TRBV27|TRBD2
CATAGDPYQETQYF
TGTGCTACAGCGGGAGATCCGTACCAAGAGACCCAGTACTTC
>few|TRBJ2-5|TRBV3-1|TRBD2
CASSQVASGGKETQYF
TGTGCCAGCAGCCAAGTGGCTAGCGGGGGGAAAGAGACCCAGTACTTC
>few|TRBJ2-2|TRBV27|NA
CASSYVGERRDTGELFF
TGTGCCAGCAGTTACGTGGGGGAACGTAGGGACACCGGGGAGCTGTTTTTT
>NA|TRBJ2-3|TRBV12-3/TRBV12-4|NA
CASSFLGTSTDTQYF
TGTGCCAGCAGTTTTTTAGGGACTAGCACAGATACGCAGTATTTT
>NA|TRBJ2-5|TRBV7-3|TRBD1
CASSGTGEGETQYF
TGTGCCAGCAGCGGGACAGGGGAAGGGGAGACCCAGTACTTC
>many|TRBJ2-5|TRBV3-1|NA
CASSQDRVTQYF
TGTGCCAGCAGCCAAGATAGGGTGACCCAGTACTTC
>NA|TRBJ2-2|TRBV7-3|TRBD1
CASSSPGSGQGRTGELFF
TGTGCCAGCAGCTCACCCGGCTCGGGACAGGGAAGGACCGGGGAGCTGTTTTTT
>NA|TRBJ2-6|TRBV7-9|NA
CASSTRANVLTF
TGTGCCAGCAGCACAAGGGCCAACGTCCTGACTTTC
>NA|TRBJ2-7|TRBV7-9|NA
CASSWGSEEQYF
TGTGCCAGCAGCTGGGGGTCTGAAGAGCAGTACTTC
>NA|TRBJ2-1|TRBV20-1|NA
CSASTGGVTAQGNEQFF
TGCAGTGCTAGTACCGGAGGAGTGACCGCCCAGGGAAATGAGCAGTTCTTC
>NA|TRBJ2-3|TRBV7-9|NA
CASSLGLESTDTQYF
TGTGCCAGCAGCTTAGGCTTGGAGAGCACAGATACGCAGTATTTT
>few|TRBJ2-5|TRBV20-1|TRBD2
CSATSGGAVETQYF
TGCAGTGCTACTAGCGGGGGGGCCGTAGAGACCCAGTACTTC
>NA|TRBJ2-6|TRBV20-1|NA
CSARGDSGANVLTF
TGCAGTGCTAGAGGGGACTCTGGGGCCAACGTCCTGACTTTC
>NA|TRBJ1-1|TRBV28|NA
CASSLLEVLNTEAFF
TGTGCCAGCAGTTTATTAGAGGTATTGAACACTGAAGCTTTCTTT
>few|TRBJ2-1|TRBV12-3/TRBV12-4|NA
CASSFGGGPKEQFF
TGTGCCAGCAGTTTTGGGGGGGGGCCAAAAGAGCAGTTCTTC
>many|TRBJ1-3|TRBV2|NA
CASTREWGAGNTIYF
TGTGCCAGCACCCGAGAGTGGGGAGCTGGAAACACCATATATTTT
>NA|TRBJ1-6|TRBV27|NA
CASSSDTRPLHF
TGTGCCAGCAGTTCGGATACCCGACCCCTCCACTTT
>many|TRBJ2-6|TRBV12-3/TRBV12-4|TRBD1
CASSLDRGPSGANVLTF
TGTGCCAGCAGCCTTGACAGGGGCCCAAGCGGGGCCAACGTCCTGACTTTC
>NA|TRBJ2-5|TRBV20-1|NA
CSAPQGGLKETQYF
TGCAGTGCGCCTCAGGGGGGGCTTAAGGAGACCCAGTACTTC
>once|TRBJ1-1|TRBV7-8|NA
CASSTCRGSRYLEAFF
TGTGCCAGCAGCACCTGCAGGGGTTCCAGATATCTTGAAGCTTTCTTT
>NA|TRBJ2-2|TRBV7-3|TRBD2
CANSPSGPGELFF
TGTGCCAACAGCCCTAGCGGTCCCGGGGAGCTGTTCTTT
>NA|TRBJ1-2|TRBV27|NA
CASTPGPLYGYTF
TGTGCCAGCACCCCGGGACCCCTCTATGGCTACACCTTC
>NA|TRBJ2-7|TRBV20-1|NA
CSARILYEQYF
TGCAGTGCTAGAATTCTTTACGAGCAGTACTTC
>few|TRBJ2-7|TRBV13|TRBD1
CASSRRTGTAYEQYF
TGTGCCAGCAGCAGACGGACCGGGACAGCTTACGAGCAGTACTTC
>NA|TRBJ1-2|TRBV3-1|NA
CASSQRSGYTF
TGTGCCAGCAGCCAAAGGAGTGGCTACACCTTC
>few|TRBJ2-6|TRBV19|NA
CASSTGLSGANVLTF
TGTGCCAGTAGTACAGGGCTGTCTGGGGCCAACGTCCTGACTTTC
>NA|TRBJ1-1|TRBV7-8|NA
CASSLVRGADTEAFF
TGTGCCAGCAGCTTAGTAAGGGGGGCTGACACTGAAGCTTTCTTT
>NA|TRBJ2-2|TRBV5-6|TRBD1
CASSRKPTGGRFTGELFF
TGTGCCAGCAGCAGAAAACCCACAGGGGGCCGTTTCACCGGGGAGCTGTTTTTT
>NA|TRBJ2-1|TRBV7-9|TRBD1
CASSPHYDRENNEQFF
TGTGCCAGCAGCCCGCATTACGACAGGGAGAACAATGAGCAGTTCTTC
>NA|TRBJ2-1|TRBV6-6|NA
CASIGGWRSNEQFF
TGTGCCAGCATAGGGGGTTGGAGGAGCAATGAGCAGTTCTTC
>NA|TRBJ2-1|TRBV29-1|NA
CSVQHSRDEQFF
TGCAGCGTTCAACACTCCCGGGATGAGCAGTTCTTC
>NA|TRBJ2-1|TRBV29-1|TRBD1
CSALGTGKNEQFF
TGCAGCGCCCTGGGGACAGGGAAGAATGAGCAGTTCTTC
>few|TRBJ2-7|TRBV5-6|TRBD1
CASSTGAVERWF
TGTGCCAGCAGCACAGGGGCCGTAGAGAGGTGGTTC
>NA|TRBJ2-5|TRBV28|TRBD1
CASRAPTTGGTETQYF
TGTGCCAGCAGGGCCCCTACGACAGGGGGGACCGAGACCCAGTACTTC
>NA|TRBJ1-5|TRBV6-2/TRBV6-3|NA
CASSYGGGAGQPQHF
TGTGCCAGCAGTTACGGCGGGGGCGCCGGTCAGCCCCAGCATTTT
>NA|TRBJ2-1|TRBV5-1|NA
CASSLNGQPRDEQFF
TGCGCCAGCAGCCTAAACGGACAGCCTCGCGATGAGCAGTTCTTC
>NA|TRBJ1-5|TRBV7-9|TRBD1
CASSVQGADQPQHF
TGTGCCAGCAGCGTACAGGGGGCCGATCAGCCCCAGCATTTT
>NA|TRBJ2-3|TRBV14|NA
CASSQVSGLSSTDTQYF
TGTGCCAGCAGCCAAGTCAGCGGACTTTCTAGCACAGATACGCAGTATTTT
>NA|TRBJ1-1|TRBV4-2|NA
CASSQVWARGTEAFF
TGTGCCAGCAGCCAAGTATGGGCGCGGGGCACTGAAGCTTTCTTT
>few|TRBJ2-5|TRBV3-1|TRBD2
CASSQEMSVGGGAETQYF
TGTGCCAGCAGCCAAGAAATGTCCGTAGGCGGGGGGGCAGAGACCCAGTACTTC
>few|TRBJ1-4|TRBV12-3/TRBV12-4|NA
CASTIGGTYVIRDEKLFF
TGTGCCAGCACCATAGGTGGGACGTACGTAATCAGGGATGAAAAACTGTTTTTT
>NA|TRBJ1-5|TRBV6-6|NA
CASTTNSNQPQHF
TGTGCCAGCACAACTAATAGCAATCAGCCCCAGCATTTT
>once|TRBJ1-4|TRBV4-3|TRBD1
CASSQDRTGAYEKLFF
TGCGCCAGCAGCCAAGATCGGACAGGGGCGTATGAAAAACTGTTTTTT
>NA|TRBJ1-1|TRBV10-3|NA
CAISVGRGGTEAFF
TGTGCCATCAGTGTAGGTAGGGGAGGCACTGAAGCTTTCTTT
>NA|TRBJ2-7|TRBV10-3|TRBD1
CATRTGGTYEQYF
TGTGCCACAAGGACAGGGGGTACCTACGAGCAGTACTTC
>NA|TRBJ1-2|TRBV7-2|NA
CASSLAWEGGYTF
TGTGCCAGCAGCTTAGCGTGGGAGGGTGGCTACACCTTC
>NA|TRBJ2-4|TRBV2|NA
CASSGVGGNIQYF
TGTGCCAGCAGTGGGGTTGGGGGAAACATTCAGTACTTC
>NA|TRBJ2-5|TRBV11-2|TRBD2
CASSFGARGAGTQYF
TGTGCCAGCAGCTTTGGAGCGCGGGGGGCAGGCACCCAGTACTTC
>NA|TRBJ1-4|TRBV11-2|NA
CASSQQEKLFF
TGTGCCAGCAGCCAACAGGAAAAACTGTTTTTT